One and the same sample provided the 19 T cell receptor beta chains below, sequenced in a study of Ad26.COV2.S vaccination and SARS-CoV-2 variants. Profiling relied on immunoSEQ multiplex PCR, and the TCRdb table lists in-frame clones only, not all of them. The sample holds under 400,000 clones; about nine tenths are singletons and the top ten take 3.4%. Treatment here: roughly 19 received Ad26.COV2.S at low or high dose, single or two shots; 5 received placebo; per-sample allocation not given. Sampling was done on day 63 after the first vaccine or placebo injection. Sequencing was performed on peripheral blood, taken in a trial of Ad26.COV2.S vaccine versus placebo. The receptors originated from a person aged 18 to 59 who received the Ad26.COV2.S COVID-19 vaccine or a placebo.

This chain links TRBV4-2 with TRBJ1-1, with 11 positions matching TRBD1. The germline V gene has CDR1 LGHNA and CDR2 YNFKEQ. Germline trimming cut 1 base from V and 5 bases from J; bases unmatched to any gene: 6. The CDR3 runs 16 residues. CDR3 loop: CASSQGGQGARTEAFF. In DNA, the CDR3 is TGTGCCAGCAGCCAAGGCGGACAGGGGGCTAGAACTGAAGCTTTCTTT.

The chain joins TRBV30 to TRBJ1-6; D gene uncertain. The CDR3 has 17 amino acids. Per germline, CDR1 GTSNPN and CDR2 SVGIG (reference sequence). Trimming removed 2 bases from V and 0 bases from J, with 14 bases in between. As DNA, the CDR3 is TGTGCCTGGAGTCCCCTGGCGGCGAGCTCCTATAATTCACCCCTCCACTTT. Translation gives CAWSPLAASSYNSPLHF.

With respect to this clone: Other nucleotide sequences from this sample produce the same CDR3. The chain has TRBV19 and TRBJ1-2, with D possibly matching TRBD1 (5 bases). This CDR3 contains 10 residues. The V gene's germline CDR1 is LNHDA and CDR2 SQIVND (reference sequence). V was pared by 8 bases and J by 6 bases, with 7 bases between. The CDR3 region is CASRGDGYTF. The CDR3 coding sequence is TGTGCCAGTCGGGGGGATGGCTACACCTTC.

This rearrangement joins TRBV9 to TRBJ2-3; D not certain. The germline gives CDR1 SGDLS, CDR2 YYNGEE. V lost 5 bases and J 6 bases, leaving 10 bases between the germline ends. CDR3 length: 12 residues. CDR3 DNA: TGTGCCAGCAGAGACTCCGGGGATACGCAGTATTTT. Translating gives CASRDSGDTQYF.

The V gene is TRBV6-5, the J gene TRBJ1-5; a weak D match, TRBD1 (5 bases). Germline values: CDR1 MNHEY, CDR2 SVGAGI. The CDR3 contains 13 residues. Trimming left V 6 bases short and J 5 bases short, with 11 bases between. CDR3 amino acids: CASSGVGDQPQHF. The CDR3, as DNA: TGTGCCAGCAGCGGGGTGGGGGATCAGCCCCAGCATTTT.

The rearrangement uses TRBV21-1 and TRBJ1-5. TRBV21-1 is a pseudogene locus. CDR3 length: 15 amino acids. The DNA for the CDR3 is TGTGCCAGCAGCAAGGAGGGCAGAACTTATCAGCCCCAGCATTTT. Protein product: CASSKEGRTYQPQHF.

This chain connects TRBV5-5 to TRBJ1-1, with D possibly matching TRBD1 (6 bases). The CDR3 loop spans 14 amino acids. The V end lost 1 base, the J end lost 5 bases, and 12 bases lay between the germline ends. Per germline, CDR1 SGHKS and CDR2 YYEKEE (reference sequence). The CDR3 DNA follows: TGTGCCAGCAGCTTGTATCAGGGGATTACTGAAGCTTTCTTT. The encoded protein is CASSLYQGITEAFF.

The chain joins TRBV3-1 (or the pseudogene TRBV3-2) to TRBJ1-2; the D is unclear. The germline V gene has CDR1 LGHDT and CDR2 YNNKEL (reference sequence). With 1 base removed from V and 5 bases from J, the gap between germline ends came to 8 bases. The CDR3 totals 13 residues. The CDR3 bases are TGTGCCAGCAGCCAAGGAGGGCCGTATGGCTACACCTTC. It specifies CASSQGGPYGYTF.

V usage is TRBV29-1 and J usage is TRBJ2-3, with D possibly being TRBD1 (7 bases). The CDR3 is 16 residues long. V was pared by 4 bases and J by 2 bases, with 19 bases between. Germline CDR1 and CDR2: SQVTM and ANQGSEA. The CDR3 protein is CSVVGGTVGITDTQYF. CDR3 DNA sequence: TGCAGCGTTGTAGGCGGGACAGTTGGTATCACAGATACGCAGTATTTT.

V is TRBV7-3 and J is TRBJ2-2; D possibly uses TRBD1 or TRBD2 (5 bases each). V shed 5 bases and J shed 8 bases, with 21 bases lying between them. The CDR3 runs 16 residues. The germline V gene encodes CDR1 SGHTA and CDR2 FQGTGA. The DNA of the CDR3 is TGTGCCAGCAGCGTAAATCCCGGGACCGAGGCTGGGGAGCTGTTTTTT. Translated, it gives CASSVNPGTEAGELFF.

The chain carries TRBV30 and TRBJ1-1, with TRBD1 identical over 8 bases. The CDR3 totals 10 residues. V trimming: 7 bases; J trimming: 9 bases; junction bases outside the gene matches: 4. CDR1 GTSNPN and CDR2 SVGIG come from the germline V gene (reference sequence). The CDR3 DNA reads TGTGCCTTACAGGGGGTCCAAGCTTTCTTT. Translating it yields CALQGVQAFF.

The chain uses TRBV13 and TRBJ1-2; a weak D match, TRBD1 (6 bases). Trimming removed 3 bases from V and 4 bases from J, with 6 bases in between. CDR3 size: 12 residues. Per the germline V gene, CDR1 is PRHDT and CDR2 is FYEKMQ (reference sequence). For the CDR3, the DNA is TGTGCCAGCAGCTTGGGGGCCTATGGCTACACCTTC. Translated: CASSLGAYGYTF.

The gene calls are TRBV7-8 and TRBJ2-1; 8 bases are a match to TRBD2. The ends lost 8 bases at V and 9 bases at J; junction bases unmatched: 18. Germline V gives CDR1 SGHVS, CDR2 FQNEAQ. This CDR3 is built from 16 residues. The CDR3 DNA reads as TGTGCCAGCCTTCCGGGAGAGGCGGGGGGTAAGGGTGAGCAGTTCTTC. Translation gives CASLPGEAGGKGEQFF.

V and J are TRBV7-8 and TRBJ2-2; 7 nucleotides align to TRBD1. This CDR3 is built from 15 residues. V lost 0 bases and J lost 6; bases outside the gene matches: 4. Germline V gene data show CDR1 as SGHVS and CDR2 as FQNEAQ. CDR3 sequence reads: CASSLARTGAGELFF. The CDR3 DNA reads TGTGCCAGCAGCTTAGCGCGGACAGGTGCCGGGGAGCTGTTTTTT.

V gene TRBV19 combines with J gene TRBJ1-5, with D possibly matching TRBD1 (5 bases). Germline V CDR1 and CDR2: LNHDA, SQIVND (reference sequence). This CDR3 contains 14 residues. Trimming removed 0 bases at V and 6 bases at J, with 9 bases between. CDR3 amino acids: CASSIEVGLQPQHF. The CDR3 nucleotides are TGTGCCAGTAGTATAGAAGTGGGGCTTCAGCCCCAGCATTTT.

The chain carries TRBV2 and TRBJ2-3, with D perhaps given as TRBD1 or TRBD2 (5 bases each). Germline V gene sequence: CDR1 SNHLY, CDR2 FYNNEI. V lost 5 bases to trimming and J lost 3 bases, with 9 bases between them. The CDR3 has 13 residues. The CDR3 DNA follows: TGTGCCAGCAGTTGGGACCCAACAGATACGCAGTATTTT. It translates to CASSWDPTDTQYF.

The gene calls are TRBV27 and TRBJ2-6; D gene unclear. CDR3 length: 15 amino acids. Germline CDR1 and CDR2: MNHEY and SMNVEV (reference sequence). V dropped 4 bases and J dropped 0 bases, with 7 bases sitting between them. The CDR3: CASSYRASGANVLTF. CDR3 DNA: TGTGCCAGCAGTTACCGGGCCTCTGGGGCCAACGTCCTGACTTTC. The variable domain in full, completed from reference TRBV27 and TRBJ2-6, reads EAQVTQNPRYLITVTGKKLTVTCSQNMNHEYMSWYRQDPGLGLRQIYYSMNVEVTDKGDVPEGYKVSRKEKRNFPLILESPSPNQTSLYFCASSYRASGANVLTFGAGSRLTVL.

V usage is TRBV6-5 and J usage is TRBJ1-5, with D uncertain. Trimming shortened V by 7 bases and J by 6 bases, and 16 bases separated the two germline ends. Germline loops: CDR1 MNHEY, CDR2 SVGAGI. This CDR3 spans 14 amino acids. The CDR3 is CASTPRLHGQPQHF. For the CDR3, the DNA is TGTGCCAGCACCCCTAGACTACACGGTCAGCCCCAGCATTTT.

The CDR3 region has the DNA TGTGCCAGTAGTATATCCAGGGCGTACGGCTACACCTTC. Its translation is CASSISRAYGYTF. The chain recombines TRBV19 with TRBJ1-2; D perhaps matches TRBD1 (5 bases). Trimming removed 2 bases from V and 8 bases from J, with 12 bases in between. This CDR3 spans 13 amino acids. CDR1 and CDR2 (germline): LNHDA, SQIVND (reference sequence).